The sample holds a few counts of the clone carrying this TCR beta chain. Its antigen is currently unknown. The authors reverse transcribed all of the isolated RNA, so sequencing captured expressed TCRB transcripts. Sequencing used immunoSEQ multiplex PCR; TCRdb keeps in-frame clones, though not all of them. The sample lists under 250,000 clones; around an eighth were seen once. This record belongs to a study of beta chain features in type 1 diabetes. General study results and limits: Shorter templates might be favored by PCR, equally in patients and controls. More deletions and fewer insertions at VDJ junctions were found in patients with type 1 diabetes.

The ends were cut back, 0 bases at V and 8 bases at J, with 8 bases in the middle. The germline V gene encodes CDR1 SGHRS and CDR2 YFSETQ. This CDR3 has 12 residues. The chain has TRBV5-1 and TRBJ1-2; unclear D gene. The source material was naive CD4+ T cells from blood. The TCR was taken from a woman aged 40 to 55 in good health. The CDR3 bases are TGCGCCAGCAGCTTGGCCGGGGAAGGCTACACCTTC. Amino acid sequence: CASSLAGEGYTF.